These 8 T cell receptor beta chains were all obtained from the same sample, sequenced in a study of cytomegalovirus exposure and HLA in healthy donors. The PCR employed 60 Vbeta primers together with 13 Jbeta primers. Clones were read by immunoSEQ multiplex PCR, and TCRdb kept only the in-frame ones, dropping some. The sample contains 150,000 to 200,000 clones, around 74% of which appear only once. The sequencing sample was made of PBMCs. These receptors were collected from a female donor in good health and CMV-seronegative.

This chain connects TRBV7-9 to TRBJ2-7; 7 bases match TRBD2. There are 16 residues in the CDR3. The V gene's germline CDR1 is SEHNR and CDR2 FQNEAQ (reference sequence). With V trimmed by 7 bases and J by 0 bases, 12 bases remained unmatched. CDR3 sequence: CASNSFAAGRSYEQYF. The CDR3 nucleotides read TGTGCCAGCAATTCTTTCGCAGCGGGGCGCTCCTACGAGCAGTACTTC.

The J gene is TRBJ2-5, the V gene TRBV6-5; 7 bases agree with TRBD2. The DNA end favors TRBJ2-7, so the J call may be wrong. The CDR3 is 13 residues long. CDR1 and CDR2 from the germline V gene are MNHEY and SVGAGI. The CDR3, as DNA: TGTGCCAGTAGGGAGCGGGGTCCCTACGAGCAGTACTTC. Its translation is CASRERGPYEQYF.

The chain has TRBV5-6 and TRBJ2-5; weak D call: TRBD2 (5 bases). Germline CDR1 reads SGHDT; CDR2 reads YYEEEE. Trimming shortened V by 7 bases and J by 4 bases, and 20 bases separated the two germline ends. This CDR3 is 15 amino acids long. The chain's CDR3 is CASRARGFSGETQYF. The CDR3 region has the DNA TGTGCCAGCCGGGCAAGAGGGTTCTCGGGAGAGACCCAGTACTTC. Variable domain in full (rest from reference TRBV5-6 and TRBJ2-5): DAGVTQSPTHLIKTRGQQVTLRCSPKSGHDTVSWYQQALGQGPQFIFQYYEEEERQRGNFPDRFSGHQFPNYSSELNVNALLLGDSALYLCASRARGFSGETQYFGPGTRLLVL.

The rearrangement uses TRBV5-6 and TRBJ1-1; 8 nucleotides agree with TRBD1. Germline V gene lookup returns CDR1 SGHDT and CDR2 YYEEEE. The CDR3 is 14 amino acids. Losses at the gene ends were 5 bases for V and 4 bases for J; bases not matched to a gene: 7. The DNA of the CDR3 is TGTGCCAGCAGATGGACAGGGTCGGCCACTGAAGCTTTCTTT. Amino acids: CASRWTGSATEAFF.

This rearrangement joins TRBV6-5 to TRBJ2-3, with D possibly matching TRBD1 (6 bases). This CDR3 is built from 14 residues. Germline loops: CDR1 MNHEY, CDR2 SVGAGI. The V gene lost 6 bases and the J gene lost 4 bases, with 14 bases spanning the gap. The CDR3 DNA sequence: TGTGCCAGCAGCCCACATAGGGGGTCAGATACGCAGTATTTT. It specifies CASSPHRGSDTQYF.

This clone occurred a few times. The chain employs TRBV5-4 and TRBJ2-7, with TRBD2 identical over 11 bases. The CDR3 runs to 15 residues. The ends lost 3 bases at V and 6 bases at J; junction bases unmatched: 8. Germline CDR1 reads SGHNT; CDR2 reads YYREEE (reference sequence). This CDR3 reads CASSSLAGGLGEQYF. The CDR3 nucleotides are TGTGCCAGCAGCTCCTTAGCGGGAGGGCTAGGCGAGCAGTACTTC.

The count of this clone is one. The chain is built from TRBV9 and TRBJ1-1, with 8 bases aligning to TRBD1. The CDR3 totals 16 residues. J was trimmed by 6 bases and V by 4 bases; bases with no gene match: 14. Per the germline V gene, CDR1 is SGDLS and CDR2 is YYNGEE. CDR3 sequence (DNA): TGTGCCAGCAGCCCCCGACAGGGGTGGATGGGACCTGAAGCTTTCTTT. Residues: CASSPRQGWMGPEAFF.

This chain connects TRBV10-2 to TRBJ1-6, with 10 positions matching TRBD1. Germline assignment: CDR1 WSHSY and CDR2 SAAADI. The CDR3 has 17 amino acids. J was trimmed by 9 bases and V by 4 bases; bases with no gene match: 12. In nucleotides, the CDR3 is TGCGCCAGCAGTGTAAAATTGGAAAGACAGGGGGCTTCACCCCTCCACTTT. Its protein is CASSVKLERQGASPLHF.